These 19 T cell receptor beta chains were sequenced from one sample in a study of blood T cell repertoires in COVID-19. Sequencing was performed with immunoSEQ multiplex PCR; in TCRdb, only in-frame clones are kept and a portion is missing. The table includes some 300,000 clones, more than 70% detected once. The sample consisted of peripheral blood. The origin of the receptors is a young woman who had recovered from COVID-19.

This clone was found many times. The rearrangement joins TRBV6-5 to TRBJ1-4, with 7 bases identical to TRBD1. The V and J ends lost 0 bases and 6 bases, in that order; junction bases with no gene match: 7. The CDR3 length is 16 residues. CDR1 is MNHEY and CDR2 is SVGAGI in the germline V gene. In DNA, the CDR3 is TGTGCCAGCAGTTACTCCAGACAGGGTTTGGATGAAAAACTGTTTTTT. It specifies CASSYSRQGLDEKLFF.

The chain recombines TRBV5-1 with TRBJ2-1; 10 bases align to TRBD2. Germline loops: CDR1 SGHRS, CDR2 YFSETQ. This CDR3 region has 16 residues. V trimming: 5 bases; J trimming: 6 bases; junction bases outside the gene matches: 11. CDR3 region: CASSFIPGLAINEQFF. In DNA, the CDR3 is TGCGCCAGCAGTTTTATTCCGGGACTAGCGATCAATGAGCAGTTCTTC.

V usage is TRBV27 and J usage is TRBJ2-2; TRBD2 agrees at 10 bases. The junction had 7 bases not matched to a gene; V was cut back by 5 bases and J by 1 base. The CDR3 length is 17 residues. Germline V gene lookup returns CDR1 MNHEY and CDR2 SMNVEV (reference sequence). CDR3 in amino acids: CASSPHSSGGNTGELFF. CDR3 nucleotide sequence: TGTGCCAGCAGTCCACACTCTAGCGGGGGGAACACCGGGGAGCTGTTTTTT.

Notes on this clone: This sample also contains other DNA sequences that code for the same CDR3. The chain couples TRBV28 to TRBJ1-4; possible D gene TRBD1, 5 bases. The CDR3 spans 12 residues. CDR1 is MDHEN and CDR2 is SYDVKM in the germline V gene. Trimming shortened V by 6 bases and J by 5 bases, and 7 bases separated the two germline ends. The CDR3 DNA is TGTGCCAGCAGCTCAGGGAATGAAAAACTGTTTTTT. This translates into CASSSGNEKLFF.

The CDR3 DNA sequence: TGTGCCAGCAGCCAAGAACCTAGTTCGGACGAGCAGTACTTC. Protein: CASSQEPSSDEQYF. V usage is TRBV4-2 and J usage is TRBJ2-7, with D unresolved. The CDR3 loop spans 14 amino acids. Per germline, CDR1 LGHNA and CDR2 YNFKEQ. Deletions cut 0 bases from V and 5 bases from J, with 11 bases between.

The chain couples TRBV30 to TRBJ2-2; 12 bases are a match to TRBD2. The V and J ends lost 8 bases and 7 bases, in that order; junction bases with no gene match: 5. This CDR3 region has 13 residues. Germline V gene lookup returns CDR1 GTSNPN and CDR2 SVGIG (reference sequence). Here the CDR3 reads CAKTSGGDGELFF. The CDR3, as DNA: TGTGCCAAGACTAGCGGGGGCGACGGGGAGCTGTTTTTT.

J is TRBJ2-1 and V is TRBV30, with TRBD2 matching over 7 bases. V shed 5 bases and J 3 bases; nucleotides not matched to a gene: 4. From germline, CDR1 is GTSNPN and CDR2 SVGIG (reference sequence). This CDR3 region has 13 residues. CDR3 loop: CAWAGGNYNEQFF. In DNA, the CDR3 is TGTGCCTGGGCCGGGGGGAACTACAATGAGCAGTTCTTC.

The chain links TRBV11-2 to TRBJ1-3; D call uncertain. The length of the CDR3 is 16 residues. Germline-derived CDR1 and CDR2 are SGHAT and FQNNGV. Trimming left V 1 base short and J 5 bases short, with 15 bases between. This CDR3 reads CASSLVIGGLRNTIYF. In DNA, the CDR3 is TGTGCCAGCAGCTTAGTTATCGGAGGGCTTAGAAACACCATATATTTT.

The chain uses TRBV9 and TRBJ1-5; possibly TRBD1 for D (5 bases). The CDR3 sequence is 14 residues long. Deletions cut 2 bases from V and 6 bases from J, with 12 bases between. Looked up from germline, CDR1 is SGDLS and CDR2 is YYNGEE. The CDR3 is CASSVSPGIQPQHF. The CDR3 DNA reads TGTGCCAGCAGCGTGTCCCCAGGGATTCAGCCCCAGCATTTT. The full variable domain, completed using reference TRBV9 and TRBJ1-5, is DSGVTQTPKHLITATGQRVTLRCSPRSGDLSVYWYQQSLDQGLQFLIQYYNGEERAKGNILERFSAQQFPDLHSELNLSSLELGDSALYFCASSVSPGIQPQHFGDGTRLSIL.

The rearrangement links TRBV10-1 to TRBJ2-2; TRBD1 agrees at 7 bases. The CDR3 is 15 residues long. The V gene's germline CDR1 is WNHNN and CDR2 SYGVQD (reference sequence). With V trimmed by 6 bases and J by 3 bases, 7 bases remained unmatched. Written as DNA, the CDR3 is TGCGCCAGCAGAAACAGGGGTTTTGACACCGGGGAGCTGTTTTTT. Translated: CASRNRGFDTGELFF.

This sequence joins TRBV5-4 and TRBJ1-5; D not certain. Germline CDR1 is SGHNT and CDR2 is YYREEE (reference sequence). Trimming shortened V by 2 bases and J by 5 bases, and 11 bases separated the two germline ends. The CDR3 has 14 amino acids. The CDR3 sequence is CASSFGGLDQPQHF. Here the CDR3 DNA reads TGTGCCAGCAGCTTCGGTGGTTTGGATCAGCCCCAGCATTTT.

The chain couples TRBV18 to TRBJ2-2; the match to TRBD1 covers 8 bases. The CDR3 spans 13 residues. Germline CDR1 is KGHSH and CDR2 is LQKENI. Losses at the gene ends were 5 bases for V and 5 bases for J; bases not matched to a gene: 1. In DNA form, the CDR3 reads TGTGCCAGCTCAGGACAGGGAACCGGGGAGCTGTTTTTT. This sequence encodes CASSGQGTGELFF.

This sequence joins TRBV19 and TRBJ2-3; 7 bases agree with TRBD1. V gave up 6 bases and J gave up 3 bases; unmatched junction bases: 6. From germline, CDR1 is LNHDA and CDR2 SQIVND (reference sequence). The CDR3 spans 14 residues. As DNA, the CDR3 is TGTGCCAGTAGACAACAGGGGAGTACAGATACGCAGTATTTT. Translation gives CASRQQGSTDTQYF.

The chain combines TRBV18 with TRBJ2-7, with 10 bases identical to TRBD1. The CDR3 runs to 16 residues. Germline trimming cut 5 bases from V and 3 bases from J; bases unmatched to any gene: 10. Looked up from germline, CDR1 is KGHSH and CDR2 is LQKENI. The CDR3 nucleotides read TGTGCCAGCTCAGTTAGAACCGGGACAGGGGACTACGAGCAGTACTTC. It encodes CASSVRTGTGDYEQYF. The variable domain in full, completed from reference TRBV18 and TRBJ2-7, reads NAGVMQNPRHLVRRRGQEARLRCSPMKGHSHVYWYRQLPEEGLKFMVYLQKENIIDESGMPKERFSAEFPKEGPSILRIQQVVRGDSAAYFCASSVRTGTGDYEQYFGPGTRLTVT.

The V gene is TRBV24-1, the J gene TRBJ1-5; perhaps TRBD1 as D (6 bases). V was clipped by 3 bases and J by 6 bases, with 11 bases between them. CDR3 length: 14 amino acids. Germline V lookup: CDR1 KGHDR, CDR2 SFDVKD. The CDR3 nucleotides read TGTGCCACCAGTGATGTGGGGGCGGGTCAGCCCCAGCATTTT. Translating it yields CATSDVGAGQPQHF.

The V and J genes are TRBV5-4 and TRBJ2-1; 13 nucleotides align to TRBD2. Trimming took 4 bases from V and 8 from J; bases not matched to a gene: 6. There are 15 residues in the CDR3. Germline V gene lookup returns CDR1 SGHNT and CDR2 YYREEE (reference sequence). The CDR3 here is CASSTGLAGEDEQFF. DNA for the CDR3: TGTGCCAGCAGCACCGGACTAGCGGGGGAAGATGAGCAGTTCTTC.

The chain combines TRBV28 with TRBJ2-2; D gene unclear. V was pared by 2 bases and J by 9 bases, with 16 bases between. Germline V CDR1 and CDR2: MDHEN, SYDVKM. The CDR3 sequence is 15 residues long. The CDR3 nucleotides read TGTGCCAGCAGTTTAGGTGGTAGCAGAGTACGGGAGCTGTTTTTT. Residues: CASSLGGSRVRELFF.

J is TRBJ1-4 and V is TRBV28; no clear D gene. Per germline, CDR1 MDHEN and CDR2 SYDVKM. Trimming left V 2 bases short and J 8 bases short, with 9 bases between. The CDR3 totals 13 residues. CDR3 loop: CASSLRDREKLFF. The CDR3 DNA reads as TGTGCCAGCAGTTTACGGGATCGGGAAAAACTGTTTTTT.

This clone turned up a few times. The gene calls are TRBV9 and TRBJ1-6; possibly TRBD1 for D (5 bases). The CDR3 length is 14 residues. Trimming pared 7 bases from V and 0 bases from J, leaving 8 bases between. Looked up from germline, CDR1 is SGDLS and CDR2 is YYNGEE. CDR3 coding DNA: TGTGCCAGCTCCGACAGCTCCTATAATTCACCCCTCCACTTT. It is translated as CASSDSSYNSPLHF.